The 5 T cell receptor beta chains below were found in one sample sequenced in a study of control samples from healthy donors and cancer patients. The method was immunoSEQ multiplex PCR; TCRdb's version includes in-frame clones alone and lacks a portion of them. Altogether 5,000 to 6,500 clones are present, almost 85% being singletons, with the ten largest covering approximately 7%. Specimen: formalin-fixed, paraffin-embedded tissue. Receptors were obtained from a female donor with lung cancer.

The chain joins TRBV18 to TRBJ1-6, with TRBD1 as a possible D gene (5 bases). V was pared by 8 bases and J by 8 bases, with 16 bases between. Germline loops: CDR1 KGHSH, CDR2 LQKENI. The CDR3 length is 14 residues. CDR3 in amino acids: CASRRDGGDSPLHF. CDR3 sequence (DNA): TGTGCCAGCCGACGGGACGGAGGGGATTCACCCCTCCACTTT.

This chain connects TRBV7-3 to TRBJ2-1, with D possibly matching TRBD2 (6 bases). The CDR3 length is 15 residues. V lost 2 bases and J 0 bases, leaving 8 bases between the germline ends. Germline CDR1 is SGHTA and CDR2 is FQGTGA. The CDR3 region is CASSLGGDSYNEQFF. In nucleotides, the CDR3 is TGTGCCAGCAGCTTAGGAGGGGACTCCTACAATGAGCAGTTCTTC.

The V gene is TRBV7-8, the J gene TRBJ2-7; 7 bases are a match to TRBD2. J gave up 0 bases and V 1 base, and 6 bases lay outside the gene matches. The CDR3 extends over 16 amino acids. Germline CDR1 and CDR2: SGHVS and FQNEAQ. CDR3 coding DNA: TGTGCCAGCAGCTTAGTGCTAGCGGAGAGCTCCTACGAGCAGTACTTC. Translated, it gives CASSLVLAESSYEQYF.

The chain combines TRBV7-2 with TRBJ1-5; D not certain. Germline V gene data show CDR1 as SGHTA and CDR2 as FQGNSA. V lost 1 base and J lost 1, with 5 bases in between. There are 14 residues in the CDR3. CDR3 sequence: CASSLGQSNQPQHF. The CDR3 DNA sequence: TGTGCCAGCAGCTTAGGACAAAGCAATCAGCCCCAGCATTTT. Combining the CDR3 with reference TRBV7-2 and TRBJ1-5 gives the whole variable domain GAGVSQSPSNKVTEKGKDVELRCDPISGHTALYWYRQSLGQGLEFLIYFQGNSAPDKSGLPSDRFSAERTGGSVSTLTIQRTQQEDSAVYLCASSLGQSNQPQHFGDGTRLSIL.

The chain carries TRBV11-3 and TRBJ1-4; TRBD1 matches at 7 bases. J was trimmed by 17 bases and V by 0 bases; bases with no gene match: 15. CDR1 SGHNT and CDR2 YENEEA come from the germline V gene. The CDR3 covers 15 residues. The CDR3 sequence: CASSLETGSFPGSFF. The CDR3 region has the DNA TGTGCCAGCAGCTTAGAGACAGGGAGCTTTCCCGGGAGTTTTTTT.